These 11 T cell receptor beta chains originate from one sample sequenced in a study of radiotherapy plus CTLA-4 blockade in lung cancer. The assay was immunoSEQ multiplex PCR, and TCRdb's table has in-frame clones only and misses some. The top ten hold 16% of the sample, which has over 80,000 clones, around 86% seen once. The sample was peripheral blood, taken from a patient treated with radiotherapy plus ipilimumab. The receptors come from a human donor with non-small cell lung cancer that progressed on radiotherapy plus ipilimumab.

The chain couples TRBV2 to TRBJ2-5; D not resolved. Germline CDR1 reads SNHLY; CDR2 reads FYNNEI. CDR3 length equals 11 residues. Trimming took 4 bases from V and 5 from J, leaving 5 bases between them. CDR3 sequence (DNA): TGTGCCAGCAGTGTCCCGGAGACCCAGTACTTC. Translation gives CASSVPETQYF.

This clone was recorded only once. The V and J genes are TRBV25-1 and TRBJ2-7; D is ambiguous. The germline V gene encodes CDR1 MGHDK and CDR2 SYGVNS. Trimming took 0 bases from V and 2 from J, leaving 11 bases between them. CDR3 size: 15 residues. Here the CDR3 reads CASSEYGPKTYEQYF. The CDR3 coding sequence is TGTGCCAGCAGTGAATACGGACCGAAAACCTACGAGCAGTACTTC.

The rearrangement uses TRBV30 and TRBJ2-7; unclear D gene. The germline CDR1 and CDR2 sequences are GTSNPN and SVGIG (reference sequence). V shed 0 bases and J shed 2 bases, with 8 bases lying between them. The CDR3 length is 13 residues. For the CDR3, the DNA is TGTGCCTGGAGTGTAGGCGGTACCTACGAGCAGTACTTC. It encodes CAWSVGGTYEQYF. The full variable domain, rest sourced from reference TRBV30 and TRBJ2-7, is SQTIHQWPATLVQPVGSPLSLECTVEGTSNPNLYWYRQAAGRGLQLLFYSVGIGQISSEVPQNLSASRPQDRQFILSSKKLLLSDSGFYLCAWSVGGTYEQYFGPGTRLTVT.

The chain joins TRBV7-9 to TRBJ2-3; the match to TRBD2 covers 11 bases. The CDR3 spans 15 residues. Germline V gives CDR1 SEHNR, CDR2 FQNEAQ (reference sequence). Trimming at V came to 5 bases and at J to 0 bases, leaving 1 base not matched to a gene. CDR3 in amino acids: CASSRTSGSTDTQYF. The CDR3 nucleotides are TGTGCCAGCAGCCGGACTAGCGGGAGCACAGATACGCAGTATTTT.

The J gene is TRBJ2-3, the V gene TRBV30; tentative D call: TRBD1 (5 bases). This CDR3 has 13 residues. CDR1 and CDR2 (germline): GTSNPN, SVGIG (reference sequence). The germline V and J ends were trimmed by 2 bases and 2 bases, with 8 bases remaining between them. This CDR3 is CAWSPGNTDTQYF. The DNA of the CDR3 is TGTGCCTGGAGTCCAGGGAACACAGATACGCAGTATTTT.

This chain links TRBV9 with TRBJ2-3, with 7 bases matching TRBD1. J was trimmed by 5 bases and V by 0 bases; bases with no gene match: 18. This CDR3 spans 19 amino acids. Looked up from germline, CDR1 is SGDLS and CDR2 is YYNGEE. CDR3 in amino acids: CASSVGVGHTGVQGDTQYF. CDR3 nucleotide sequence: TGTGCCAGCAGCGTAGGAGTAGGCCATACAGGGGTACAAGGAGATACGCAGTATTTT.

This CDR3 reads CASSPRSPAYEQYF. CDR3 DNA: TGTGCCAGCAGCCCCCGCTCCCCCGCCTACGAGCAGTACTTC. V gene TRBV4-2 combines with J gene TRBJ2-7, with unresolved D. The CDR3 extends over 14 amino acids. V gave up 4 bases and J gave up 2 bases, with 12 bases separating them. Germline loops: CDR1 LGHNA, CDR2 YNFKEQ.

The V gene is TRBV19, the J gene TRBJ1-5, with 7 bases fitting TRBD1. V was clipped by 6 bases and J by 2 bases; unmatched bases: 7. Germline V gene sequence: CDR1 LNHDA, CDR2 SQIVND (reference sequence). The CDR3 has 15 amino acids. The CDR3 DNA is TGTGCCAGTAGGACCAGCGACAGGGGCAATCAGCCCCAGCATTTT. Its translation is CASRTSDRGNQPQHF.

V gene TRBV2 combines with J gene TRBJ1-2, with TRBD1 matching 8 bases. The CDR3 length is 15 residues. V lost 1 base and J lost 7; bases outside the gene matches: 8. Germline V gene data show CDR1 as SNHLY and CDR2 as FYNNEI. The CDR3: CASSEGPGGLSGYTF. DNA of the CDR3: TGTGCCAGCAGTGAAGGTCCAGGGGGCTTAAGTGGCTACACCTTC.

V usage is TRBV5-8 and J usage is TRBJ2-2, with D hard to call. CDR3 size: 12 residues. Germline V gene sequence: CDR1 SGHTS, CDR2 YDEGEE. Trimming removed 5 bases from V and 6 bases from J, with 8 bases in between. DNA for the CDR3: TGTGCCAGCAGACTATGGGCCGGGGAGCTGTTTTTT. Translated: CASRLWAGELFF.

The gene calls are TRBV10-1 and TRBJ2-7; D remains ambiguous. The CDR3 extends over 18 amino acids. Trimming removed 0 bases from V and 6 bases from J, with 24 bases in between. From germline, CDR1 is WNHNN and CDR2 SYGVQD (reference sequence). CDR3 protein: CASSESAEGQTQDGEQYF. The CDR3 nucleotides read TGCGCCAGCAGTGAGTCGGCGGAAGGTCAGACCCAGGACGGCGAGCAGTACTTC.